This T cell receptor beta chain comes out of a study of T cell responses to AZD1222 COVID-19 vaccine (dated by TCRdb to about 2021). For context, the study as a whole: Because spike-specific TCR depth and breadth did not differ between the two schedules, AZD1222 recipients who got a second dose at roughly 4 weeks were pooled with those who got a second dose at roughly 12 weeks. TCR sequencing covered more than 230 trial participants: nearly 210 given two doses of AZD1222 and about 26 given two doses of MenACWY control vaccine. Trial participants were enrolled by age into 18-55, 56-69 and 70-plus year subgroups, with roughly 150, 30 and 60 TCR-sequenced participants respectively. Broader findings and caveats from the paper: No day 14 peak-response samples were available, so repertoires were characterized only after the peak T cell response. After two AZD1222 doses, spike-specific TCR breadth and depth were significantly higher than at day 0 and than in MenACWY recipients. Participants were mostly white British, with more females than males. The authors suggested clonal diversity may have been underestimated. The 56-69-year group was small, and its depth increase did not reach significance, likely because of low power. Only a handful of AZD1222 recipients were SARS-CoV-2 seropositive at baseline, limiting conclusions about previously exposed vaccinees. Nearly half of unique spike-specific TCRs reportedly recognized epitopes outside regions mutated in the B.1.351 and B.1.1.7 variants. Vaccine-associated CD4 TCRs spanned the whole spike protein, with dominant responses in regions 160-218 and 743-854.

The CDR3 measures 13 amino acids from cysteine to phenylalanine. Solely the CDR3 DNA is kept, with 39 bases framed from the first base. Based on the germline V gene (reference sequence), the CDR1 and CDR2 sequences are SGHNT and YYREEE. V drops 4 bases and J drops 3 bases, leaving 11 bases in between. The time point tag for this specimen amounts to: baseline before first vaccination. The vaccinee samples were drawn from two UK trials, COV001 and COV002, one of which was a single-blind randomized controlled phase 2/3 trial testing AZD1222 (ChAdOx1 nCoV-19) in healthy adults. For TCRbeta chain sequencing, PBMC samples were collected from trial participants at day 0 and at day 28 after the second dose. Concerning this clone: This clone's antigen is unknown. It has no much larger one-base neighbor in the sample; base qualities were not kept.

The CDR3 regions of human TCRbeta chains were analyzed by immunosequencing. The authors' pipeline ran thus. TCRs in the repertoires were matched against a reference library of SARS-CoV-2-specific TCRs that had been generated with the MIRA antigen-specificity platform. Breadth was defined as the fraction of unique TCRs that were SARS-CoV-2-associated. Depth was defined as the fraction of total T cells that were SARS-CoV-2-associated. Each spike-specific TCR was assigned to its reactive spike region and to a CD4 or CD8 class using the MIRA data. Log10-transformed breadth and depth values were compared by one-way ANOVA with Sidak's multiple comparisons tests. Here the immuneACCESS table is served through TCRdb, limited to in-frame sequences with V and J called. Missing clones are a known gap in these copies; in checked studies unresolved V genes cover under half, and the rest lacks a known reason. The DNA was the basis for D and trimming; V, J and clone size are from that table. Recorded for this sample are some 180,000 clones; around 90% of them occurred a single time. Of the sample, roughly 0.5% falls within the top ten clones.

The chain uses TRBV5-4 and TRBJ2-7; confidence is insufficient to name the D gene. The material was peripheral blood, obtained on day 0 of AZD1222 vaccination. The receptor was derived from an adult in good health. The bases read TGTGCCAGCAGCCCACTCCCGAACTACGAGCAGTACTTC. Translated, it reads CASSPLPNYEQYF.